Following are 2 T cell receptor beta chains from one sample sequenced in a study of cytomegalovirus exposure and HLA in healthy donors. A multiplex PCR was run with 60 Vbeta primers and 13 Jbeta primers. Here immunoSEQ multiplex PCR was the method, and the copy in TCRdb shows in-frame clones only, minus some. The data show some 190,000 clones, roughly 80% seen once. The sample taken for sequencing was PBMCs. The receptors derive from a female donor in good health and CMV-seronegative.

The rearrangement joins TRBV7-8 to TRBJ1-5, with 9 positions matching TRBD1. Trimming took 5 bases from V and 7 from J; bases not matched to a gene: 18. The germline V gene encodes CDR1 SGHVS and CDR2 FQNEAQ. This CDR3 contains 18 residues. In nucleotides, the CDR3 is TGTGCCAGCAGCATACTACGGACAGGGGAGTTACGGGGGCAGCCCCAGCATTTT. Translation: CASSILRTGELRGQPQHF.

This rearrangement joins TRBV6-1 to TRBJ1-1; D is unclear. This CDR3 region has 13 residues. The germline gives CDR1 MNHNS, CDR2 SASEGT. V lost 5 bases, J lost 1 base, and 8 bases lay in between. CDR3 DNA sequence: TGTGCCAGCAGTTGGGAGAGGAACACTGAAGCTTTCTTT. This gives the protein CASSWERNTEAFF.